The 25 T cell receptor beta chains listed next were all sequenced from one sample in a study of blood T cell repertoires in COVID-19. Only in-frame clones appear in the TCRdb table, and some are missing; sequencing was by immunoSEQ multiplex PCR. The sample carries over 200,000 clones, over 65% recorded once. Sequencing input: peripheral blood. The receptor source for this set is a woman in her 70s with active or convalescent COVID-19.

The CDR3 nucleotides are TGTGCCAGCAGCGTAGCTTTCGGGACAGGGCAGCACGAGCAGTACTTC. It yields the protein CASSVAFGTGQHEQYF. The chain couples TRBV9 to TRBJ2-7; TRBD1 agrees at 9 bases. Germline CDR1 and CDR2: SGDLS and YYNGEE. V was pared by 0 bases and J by 5 bases, with 9 bases of the junction left unmatched. The CDR3 covers 16 residues. The full variable domain, in which reference TRBV9 and TRBJ2-7 provide the parts outside the CDR3, is DSGVTQTPKHLITATGQRVTLRCSPRSGDLSVYWYQQSLDQGLQFLIQYYNGEERAKGNILERFSAQQFPDLHSELNLSSLELGDSALYFCASSVAFGTGQHEQYFGPGTRLTVT.

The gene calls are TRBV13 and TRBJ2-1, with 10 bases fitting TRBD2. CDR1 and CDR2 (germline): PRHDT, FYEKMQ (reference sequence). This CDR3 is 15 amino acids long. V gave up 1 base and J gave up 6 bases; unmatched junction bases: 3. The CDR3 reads CASSLASGSRNEQFF. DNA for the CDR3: TGTGCCAGCAGCTTAGCTAGCGGGAGTCGCAATGAGCAGTTCTTC.

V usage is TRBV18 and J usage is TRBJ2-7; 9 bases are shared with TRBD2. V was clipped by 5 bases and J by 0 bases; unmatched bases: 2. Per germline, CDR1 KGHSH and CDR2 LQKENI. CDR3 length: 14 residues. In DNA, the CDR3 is TGTGCCAGCTCAGCTAGCGGGACCTCCTACGAGCAGTACTTC. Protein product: CASSASGTSYEQYF.

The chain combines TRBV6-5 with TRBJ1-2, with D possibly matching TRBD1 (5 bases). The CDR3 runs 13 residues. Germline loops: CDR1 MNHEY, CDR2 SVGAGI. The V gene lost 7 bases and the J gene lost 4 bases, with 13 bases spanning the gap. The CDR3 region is CASKKGAAYGYTF. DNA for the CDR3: TGTGCCAGCAAAAAAGGGGCTGCCTATGGCTACACCTTC.

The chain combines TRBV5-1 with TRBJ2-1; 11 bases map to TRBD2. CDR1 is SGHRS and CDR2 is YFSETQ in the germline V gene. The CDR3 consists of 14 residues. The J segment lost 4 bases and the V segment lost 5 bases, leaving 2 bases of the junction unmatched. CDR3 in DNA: TGCGCCAGCAGGACTAGCGGGGCTTACAATGAGCAGTTCTTC. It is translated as CASRTSGAYNEQFF.

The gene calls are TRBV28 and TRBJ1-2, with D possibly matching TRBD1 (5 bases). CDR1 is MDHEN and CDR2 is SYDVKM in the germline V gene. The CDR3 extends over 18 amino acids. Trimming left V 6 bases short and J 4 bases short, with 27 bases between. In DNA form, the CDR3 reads TGTGCCAGCAGACCCCCGGACACCACCCTCAATCTCTTCTATGGCTACACCTTC. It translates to CASRPPDTTLNLFYGYTF.

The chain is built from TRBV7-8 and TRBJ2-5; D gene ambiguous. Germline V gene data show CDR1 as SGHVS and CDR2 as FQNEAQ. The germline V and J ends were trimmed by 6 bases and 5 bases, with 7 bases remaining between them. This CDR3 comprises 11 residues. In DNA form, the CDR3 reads TGTGCCAGCAGTCGAACTGAGACCCAGTACTTC. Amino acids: CASSRTETQYF.

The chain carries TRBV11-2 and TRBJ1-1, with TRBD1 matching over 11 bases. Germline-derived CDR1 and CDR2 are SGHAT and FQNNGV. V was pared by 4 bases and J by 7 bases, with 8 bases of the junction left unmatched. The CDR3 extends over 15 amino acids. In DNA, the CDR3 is TGTGCCAGCAGCTCCGCCGGGACAGGGGGACTTGAAGCTTTCTTT. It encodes CASSSAGTGGLEAFF.

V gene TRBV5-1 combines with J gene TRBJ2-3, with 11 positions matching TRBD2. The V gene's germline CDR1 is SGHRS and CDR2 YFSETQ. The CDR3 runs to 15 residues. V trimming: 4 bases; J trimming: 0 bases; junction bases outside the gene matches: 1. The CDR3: CASSPSGGSTDTQYF. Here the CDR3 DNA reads TGCGCCAGCAGCCCTAGCGGGGGGAGCACAGATACGCAGTATTTT.

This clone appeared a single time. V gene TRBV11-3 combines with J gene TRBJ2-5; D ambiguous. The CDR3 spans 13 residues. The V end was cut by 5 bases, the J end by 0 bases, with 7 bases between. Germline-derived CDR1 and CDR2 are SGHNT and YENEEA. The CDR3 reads CASSPRDQETQYF. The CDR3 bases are TGTGCCAGCAGCCCCCGGGACCAAGAGACCCAGTACTTC.

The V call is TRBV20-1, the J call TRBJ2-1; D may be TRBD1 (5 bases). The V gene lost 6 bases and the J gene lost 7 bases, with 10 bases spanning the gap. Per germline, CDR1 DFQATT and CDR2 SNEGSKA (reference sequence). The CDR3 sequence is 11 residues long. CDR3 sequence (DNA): TGCAGTGCCCACTACAGGAATGAGCAGTTCTTC. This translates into CSAHYRNEQFF.

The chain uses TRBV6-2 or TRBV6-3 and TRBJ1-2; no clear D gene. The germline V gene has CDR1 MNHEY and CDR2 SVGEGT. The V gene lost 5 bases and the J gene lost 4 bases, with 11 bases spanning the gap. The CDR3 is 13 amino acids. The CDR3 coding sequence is TGTGCCAGCAGTGTGGCCTCCCTCTATGGCTACACCTTC. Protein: CASSVASLYGYTF.

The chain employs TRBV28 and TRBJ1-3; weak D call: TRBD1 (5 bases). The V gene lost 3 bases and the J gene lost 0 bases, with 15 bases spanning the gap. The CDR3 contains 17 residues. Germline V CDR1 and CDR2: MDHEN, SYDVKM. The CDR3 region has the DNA TGTGCCAGCAGTTTCGGGGGGGTTCGGAGCTCTGGAAACACCATATATTTT. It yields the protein CASSFGGVRSSGNTIYF.

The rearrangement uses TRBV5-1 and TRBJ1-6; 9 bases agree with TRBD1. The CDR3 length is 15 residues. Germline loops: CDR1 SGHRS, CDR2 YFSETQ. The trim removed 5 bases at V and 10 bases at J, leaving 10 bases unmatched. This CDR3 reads CASSRTGQGTSPLHF. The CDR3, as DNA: TGCGCCAGCAGTCGGACGGGACAGGGAACCTCACCCCTCCACTTT. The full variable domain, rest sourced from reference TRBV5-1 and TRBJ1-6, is KAGVTQTPRYLIKTRGQQVTLSCSPISGHRSVSWYQQTPGQGLQFLFEYFSETQRNKGNFPGRFSGRQFSNSRSEMNVSTLELGDSALYLCASSRTGQGTSPLHFGNGTRLTVT.

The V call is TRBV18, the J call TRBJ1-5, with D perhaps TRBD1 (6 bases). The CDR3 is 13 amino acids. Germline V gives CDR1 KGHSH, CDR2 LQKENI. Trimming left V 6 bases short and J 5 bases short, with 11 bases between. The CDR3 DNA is TGTGCCAGCTCTGGACAGTCGGATCAGCCCCAGCATTTT. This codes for CASSGQSDQPQHF.

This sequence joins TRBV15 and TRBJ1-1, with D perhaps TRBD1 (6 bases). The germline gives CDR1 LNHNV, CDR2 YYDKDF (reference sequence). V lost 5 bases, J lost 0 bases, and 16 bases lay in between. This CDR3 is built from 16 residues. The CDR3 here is CATSPSDRPLNTEAFF. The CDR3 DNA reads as TGTGCCACCAGCCCATCGGACAGACCTTTGAACACTGAAGCTTTCTTT.

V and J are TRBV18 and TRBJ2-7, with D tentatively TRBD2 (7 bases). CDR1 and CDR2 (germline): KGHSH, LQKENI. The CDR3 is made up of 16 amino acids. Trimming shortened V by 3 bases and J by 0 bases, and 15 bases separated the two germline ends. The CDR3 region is CASSPGGAESSYEQYF. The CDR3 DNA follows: TGTGCCAGCTCACCGGGGGGGGCCGAAAGCTCCTACGAGCAGTACTTC. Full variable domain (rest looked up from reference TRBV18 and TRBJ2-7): NAGVMQNPRHLVRRRGQEARLRCSPMKGHSHVYWYRQLPEEGLKFMVYLQKENIIDESGMPKERFSAEFPKEGPSILRIQQVVRGDSAAYFCASSPGGAESSYEQYFGPGTRLTVT.

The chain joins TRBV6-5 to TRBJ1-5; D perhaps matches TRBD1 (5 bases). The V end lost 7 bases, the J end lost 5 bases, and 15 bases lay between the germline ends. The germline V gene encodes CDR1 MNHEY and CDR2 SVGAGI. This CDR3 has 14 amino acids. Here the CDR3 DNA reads TGTGCCAGCATCCCTCATTCGGGGGATCAGCCCCAGCATTTT. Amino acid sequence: CASIPHSGDQPQHF.

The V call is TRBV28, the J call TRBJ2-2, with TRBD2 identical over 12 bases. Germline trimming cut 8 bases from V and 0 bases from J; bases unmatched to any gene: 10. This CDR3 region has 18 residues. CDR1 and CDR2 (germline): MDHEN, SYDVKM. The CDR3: CASQRLAGDETNTGELFF. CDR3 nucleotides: TGTGCCAGCCAAAGACTAGCGGGAGATGAGACGAACACCGGGGAGCTGTTTTTT.

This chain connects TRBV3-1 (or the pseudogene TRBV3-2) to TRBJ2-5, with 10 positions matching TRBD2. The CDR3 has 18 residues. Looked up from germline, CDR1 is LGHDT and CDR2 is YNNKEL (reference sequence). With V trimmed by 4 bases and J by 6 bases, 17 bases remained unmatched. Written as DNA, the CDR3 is TGTGCCAGCAGCCCCTCCTGGCTAGCGGGGGCAGGGCAGAAGACCCAGTACTTC. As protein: CASSPSWLAGAGQKTQYF.

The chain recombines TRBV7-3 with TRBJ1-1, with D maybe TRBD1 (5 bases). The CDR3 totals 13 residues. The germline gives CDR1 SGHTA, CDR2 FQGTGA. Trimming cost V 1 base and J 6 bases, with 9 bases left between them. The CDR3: CASSLNPGAEAFF. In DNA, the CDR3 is TGTGCCAGCAGCTTAAATCCGGGGGCTGAAGCTTTCTTT.

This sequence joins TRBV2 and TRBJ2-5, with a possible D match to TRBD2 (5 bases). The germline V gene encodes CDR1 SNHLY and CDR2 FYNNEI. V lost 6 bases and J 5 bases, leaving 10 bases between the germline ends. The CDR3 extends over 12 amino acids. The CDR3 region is CASRAEVETQYF. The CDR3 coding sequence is TGTGCCAGCAGGGCGGAGGTCGAGACCCAGTACTTC.

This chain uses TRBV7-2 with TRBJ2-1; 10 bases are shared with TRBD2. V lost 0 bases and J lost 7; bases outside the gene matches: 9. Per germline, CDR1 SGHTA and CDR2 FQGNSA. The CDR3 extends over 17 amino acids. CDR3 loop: CASSLAASGSSGNEQFF. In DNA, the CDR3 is TGTGCCAGCAGCTTAGCGGCTAGCGGGAGTTCGGGAAATGAGCAGTTCTTC.

The CDR3 bases are TGTGCCAGCACCACTCAGGGACAGGGTGAAAAACTGTTTTTT. It codes for CASTTQGQGEKLFF. The gene calls are TRBV6-5 and TRBJ1-4; the match to TRBD1 covers 9 bases. V lost 7 bases, J lost 7 bases, and 7 bases stayed unmatched. Looked up from germline, CDR1 is MNHEY and CDR2 is SVGAGI. This CDR3 region has 14 residues.

CDR3 nucleotide sequence: TGTGCCAGCAGCTCCGGACAGGTTAATTCACCCCTCCACTTT. Its translation: CASSSGQVNSPLHF. V and J are TRBV7-8 and TRBJ1-6; 7 bases agree with TRBD1. The CDR3 loop spans 14 amino acids. V was clipped by 4 bases and J by 6 bases; unmatched bases: 3. Germline CDR1 is SGHVS and CDR2 is FQNEAQ.